What follows is one T cell receptor beta chain and its context. Profiling relied on immunoSEQ multiplex PCR, and the TCRdb table lists in-frame clones only, not all of them. The data contain about 180,000 clones, around 87% of them singletons. Germline CDR1 and CDR2: PRHDT and FYEKMQ (reference sequence). Trimming cost V 5 bases and J 5 bases; bases outside gene matches: 3. The CDR3 consists of 15 residues. This record belongs to a study of blood T cell repertoires in COVID-19. The receptor's source is a woman aged 30 to 39 with active or convalescent COVID-19. The rearrangement links TRBV13 to TRBJ2-1; TRBD2 agrees at 13 bases. The sequencing input was peripheral blood. The CDR3 nucleotides are TGTGCCAGCAGCCCGGGACTAGCGGGACACAATGAGCAGTTCTTC. This translates into CASSPGLAGHNEQFF.